These 23 T cell receptor beta chains were all obtained from the same sample, sequenced in a study of blood T cell repertoires in COVID-19. The data were produced by immunoSEQ multiplex PCR, yet TCRdb's version contains in-frame clones alone and is incomplete. The top ten hold less than 8% of the sample, which has roughly 210,000 clones, around 87% seen once. The specimen sequenced was PBMCs or T cells enriched from blood (not recorded which). The source of these receptors is a man aged 25 to 40 in a cohort exposed to, infected with or recovered from COVID-19 (not recorded which).

V is TRBV10-3 and J is TRBJ1-5, with a weak D call TRBD1 (6 bases). Germline loops: CDR1 ENHRY, CDR2 SYGVKD. This CDR3 has 12 residues. Trimming removed 6 bases from V and 7 bases from J, with 10 bases in between. DNA for the CDR3: TGTGCCATCAGGACACAGGGACAGCCCCAGCATTTT. The encoded protein is CAIRTQGQPQHF.

This chain links TRBV7-9 with TRBJ2-1; D might be TRBD1 (6 bases). Per the germline V gene, CDR1 is SEHNR and CDR2 is FQNEAQ (reference sequence). Trimming pared 1 base from V and 0 bases from J, leaving 10 bases between. This CDR3 contains 16 residues. The CDR3 coding sequence is TGTGCCAGCAGCTTAGGACAGGCTAGCTCCTACAATGAGCAGTTCTTC. Translated: CASSLGQASSYNEQFF.

The chain uses TRBV28 and TRBJ2-2; D is possibly TRBD1 (6 bases). The CDR3 is made up of 16 amino acids. Germline loops: CDR1 MDHEN, CDR2 SYDVKM. V was cut by 1 base and J by 0 bases, with 9 bases left in between. CDR3 bases: TGTGCCAGCAGTTTATCTGGGGGCTCGAACACCGGGGAGCTGTTTTTT. This translates into CASSLSGGSNTGELFF.

CDR3 protein: CASSPRDLIVSDTQYF. The CDR3 DNA follows: TGTGCCAGCAGCCCGAGGGACTTAATAGTCTCGGATACGCAGTATTTT. V is TRBV4-2 and J is TRBJ2-3; D is perhaps TRBD2 (6 bases). The CDR3 spans 16 residues. The V and J ends lost 4 bases and 6 bases respectively, with 20 bases between them. Germline values: CDR1 LGHNA, CDR2 YNFKEQ.

The rearrangement uses TRBV15 and TRBJ1-1; 8 bases are shared with TRBD1. The CDR3 extends over 17 amino acids. V was pared by 1 base and J by 1 base, with 8 bases of the junction left unmatched. In germline, CDR1 is LNHNV, CDR2 YYDKDF (reference sequence). The CDR3: CATSRAQGARSNTEAFF. The CDR3 DNA is TGTGCCACCAGCAGAGCCCAGGGGGCGCGGTCGAACACTGAAGCTTTCTTT.

The rearrangement joins TRBV19 to TRBJ2-7; D is perhaps TRBD1 (5 bases). Trimming stripped 6 bases from V and 6 bases from J, with 12 bases between. The CDR3 length is 12 residues. Germline CDR1 is LNHDA and CDR2 is SQIVND (reference sequence). CDR3 protein: CASSGRVGEQYF. CDR3 nucleotide sequence: TGTGCCAGTAGCGGCAGGGTTGGCGAGCAGTACTTC. The full variable domain, in which reference TRBV19 and TRBJ2-7 provide the parts outside the CDR3, is DGGITQSPKYLFRKEGQNVTLSCEQNLNHDAMYWYRQDPGQGLRLIYYSQIVNDFQKGDIAEGYSVSREKKESFPLTVTSAQKNPTAFYLCASSGRVGEQYFGPGTRLTVT.

The sample holds a few counts of this clone. The chain combines TRBV4-1 with TRBJ1-5, with TRBD1 as a possible D gene (5 bases). The CDR3 covers 15 residues. Deletions cut 1 base from V and 7 bases from J, with 14 bases between. The germline V gene has CDR1 MGHRA and CDR2 YSYEKL. Here the CDR3 DNA reads TGCGCCAGCAGCCAAGTATTGGGGGGTAACCAGCCCCAGCATTTT. Translating gives CASSQVLGGNQPQHF.

V gene TRBV27 combines with J gene TRBJ1-6; TRBD1 matches 7 bases. Germline CDR1 reads MNHEY; CDR2 reads SMNVEV (reference sequence). This CDR3 comprises 14 residues. The V gene end was trimmed by 5 bases and the J gene end by 4 bases; junction bases not matched to a gene: 2. CDR3 coding DNA: TGTGCCAGCAGTGGACAGGCGTATAATTCACCCCTCCACTTT. Protein product: CASSGQAYNSPLHF.

The rearrangement links TRBV28 to TRBJ2-7, with D perhaps matching TRBD1 (6 bases). This CDR3 region has 15 residues. The germline V and J ends were trimmed by 5 bases and 6 bases, with 20 bases remaining between them. Germline V gene sequence: CDR1 MDHEN, CDR2 SYDVKM. The CDR3 DNA follows: TGTGCCAGCAGTCCTAATAGGGGGAGCAGGATCGAGCAGTACTTC. Translation gives CASSPNRGSRIEQYF.

CDR3 sequence: CASSLLGLVADTQYF. The CDR3 nucleotides read TGTGCCAGCAGCCTCCTCGGACTGGTGGCAGATACGCAGTATTTT. The chain employs TRBV11-2 and TRBJ2-3, with D perhaps TRBD2 (5 bases). In germline, CDR1 is SGHAT, CDR2 FQNNGV. CDR3 length: 15 residues. V was shortened by 5 bases and J by 4 bases, with 16 bases between the two germline ends.

This clone has just a few counts. The chain is built from TRBV11-3 and TRBJ2-1; D is uncertain. The ends were cut back, 2 bases at V and 6 bases at J, with 14 bases in the middle. Germline assignment: CDR1 SGHNT and CDR2 YENEEA. The CDR3 sequence is 15 residues long. The DNA for the CDR3 is TGTGCCAGCAGCTTAATATCTAGTCATGGCAATGAGCAGTTCTTC. Its translation is CASSLISSHGNEQFF. Looking up the rest from reference TRBV11-3 and TRBJ2-1 gives the full variable domain: EAGVVQSPRYKIIEKKQPVAFWCNPISGHNTLYWYLQNLGQGPELLIRYENEEAVDDSQLPKDRFSAERLKGVDSTLKIQPAELGDSAVYLCASSLISSHGNEQFFGPGTRLTVL.

The rearrangement links TRBV18 to TRBJ1-1, with D perhaps matching TRBD1 (5 bases). The germline V gene encodes CDR1 KGHSH and CDR2 LQKENI. The CDR3 is 14 amino acids. V was cut by 2 bases and J by 4 bases, with 11 bases left in between. CDR3 coding DNA: TGTGCCAGCTCACCATCGGTAGGGGCCACTGAAGCTTTCTTT. It is translated as CASSPSVGATEAFF.

The chain uses TRBV28 and TRBJ1-1; D is possibly TRBD1 (5 bases). The CDR3 spans 15 residues. V lost 6 bases and J 1 base, leaving 15 bases between the germline ends. The germline V gene has CDR1 MDHEN and CDR2 SYDVKM. The CDR3 DNA follows: TGTGCCAGCAGGGAACTGGGGCGCCAGAACACTGAAGCTTTCTTT. This encodes CASRELGRQNTEAFF.

The rearrangement links TRBV11-2 to TRBJ2-7, with D possibly matching TRBD1 (6 bases). Trimming took 4 bases from V and 3 from J, leaving 13 bases between them. The CDR3 is 14 residues long. Germline assignment: CDR1 SGHAT and CDR2 FQNNGV. This CDR3 reads CASSSQGSIYEQYF. CDR3 coding DNA: TGTGCCAGCAGCTCACAGGGTTCCATCTACGAGCAGTACTTC.

This clone was seen only once. CDR3: CAISESYSRIYNEQFF. CDR3 coding DNA: TGTGCCATCAGTGAGTCTTACAGCCGGATCTACAATGAGCAGTTCTTC. The V gene is TRBV10-3, the J gene TRBJ2-1; D is uncertain. The CDR3 is made up of 16 amino acids. The germline V gene encodes CDR1 ENHRY and CDR2 SYGVKD. Trimming removed 0 bases from V and 3 bases from J, with 12 bases in between.

The rearrangement links TRBV27 to TRBJ2-7; TRBD2 aligns across 7 bases. Germline V gene lookup returns CDR1 MNHEY and CDR2 SMNVEV (reference sequence). The trim removed 8 bases at V and 4 bases at J, leaving 8 bases unmatched. This CDR3 has 13 residues. As DNA, the CDR3 is TGTGCCAGCCAGGCTAGCGGACATTACGAGCAGTACTTC. This gives the protein CASQASGHYEQYF.

This clone was counted a single time. A read error may account for a junction end that differs from germline. This CDR3 reads CASSLVRDRGEPYF. In DNA form, the CDR3 reads TGTGCCAGCAGCTTAGTTCGGGACAGGGGAGAGCCGTACTTC. The chain joins TRBV7-8 to TRBJ2-7; 10 bases match TRBD1. The CDR3 extends over 14 amino acids. Germline CDR1 reads SGHVS; CDR2 reads FQNEAQ.

The V gene is TRBV29-1, the J gene TRBJ2-1; no clear D gene. The V gene's germline CDR1 is SQVTM and CDR2 ANQGSEA. V lost 2 bases and J lost 7, with 18 bases in between. The CDR3 covers 15 residues. For the CDR3, the DNA is TGCAGCGTTGAAAGAGTGGGCCGCGTCTTAAATGAGCAGTTCTTC. This encodes CSVERVGRVLNEQFF.

The chain combines TRBV11-2 with TRBJ2-6; no clear D. Trimming removed 4 bases at V and 4 bases at J, with 5 bases between. Germline V gene lookup returns CDR1 SGHAT and CDR2 FQNNGV. The CDR3 length is 13 residues. The CDR3 nucleotides are TGTGCCAGCAGCTCCAGAGGGGCCAACGTCCTGACTTTC. Its translation is CASSSRGANVLTF.

V is TRBV28 and J is TRBJ1-1, with 9 bases lining up with TRBD1. V shed 7 bases, J shed 6 bases, and the junction held 12 bases outside the gene matches. The CDR3 consists of 15 residues. Germline V gene sequence: CDR1 MDHEN, CDR2 SYDVKM. CDR3 protein: CASTEPGQGGAEAFF. In DNA, the CDR3 is TGTGCCAGCACCGAACCGGGACAGGGCGGGGCTGAAGCTTTCTTT. The complete variable domain, with remaining parts taken from reference TRBV28 and TRBJ1-1, reads DVKVTQSSRYLVKRTGEKVFLECVQDMDHENMFWYRQDPGLGLRLIYFSYDVKMKEKGDIPEGYSVSREKKERFSLILESASTNQTSMYLCASTEPGQGGAEAFFGQGTRLTVV.

This clone appeared a single time. The rearrangement joins TRBV19 to TRBJ2-1; 13 bases align to TRBD2. This CDR3 spans 14 amino acids. V trimming: 6 bases; J trimming: 7 bases; junction bases outside the gene matches: 3. CDR1 and CDR2 (germline): LNHDA, SQIVND (reference sequence). CDR3 nucleotides: TGTGCCAGTAGCTCGGGACTAGCGGGAAATGAGCAGTTCTTC. This translates into CASSSGLAGNEQFF.

The chain's CDR3 is CASSTSTGGGSGANVLTF. The CDR3 DNA is TGTGCCAGTAGTACGAGCACAGGGGGAGGGTCTGGGGCCAACGTCCTGACTTTC. This chain links TRBV19 with TRBJ2-6; maybe TRBD1 (8 bases). The CDR3 has 18 amino acids. CDR1 and CDR2 (germline): LNHDA, SQIVND (reference sequence). V dropped 4 bases and J dropped 1 base, with 17 bases sitting between them.

This rearrangement joins TRBV6-5 to TRBJ1-2; 9 bases align to TRBD1. Germline values: CDR1 MNHEY, CDR2 SVGAGI. This CDR3 has 13 amino acids. V shed 6 bases, J shed 7 bases, and the junction held 6 bases outside the gene matches. The CDR3 loop reads CASSTGGAGGYTF. CDR3 sequence (DNA): TGTGCCAGCAGCACAGGGGGCGCGGGTGGCTACACCTTC.